This TCR beta chain was identified during a study of shared clonotypes between healthy human individuals. Using immunoSEQ multiplex PCR, the repertoire was profiled, and TCRdb retains in-frame clones only, with some absent. The sample contains fewer than 3 million clones, roughly 92% of which appear only once. There are 16 residues in the CDR3. Trimming left V 3 bases short and J 1 base short, with 16 bases between. The germline V gene encodes CDR1 SGHRS and CDR2 YFSETQ. The healthy adult donors were HIV-negative and reported no recent acute infections or vaccinations. The TCR was taken from a man aged 18 to 30 in good health. Some clones in this sample may be carry-over from other donors' samples. The specimen sequenced was naive CD4+ T cells from PBMCs. Regarding subset: CD45RA+ positively selected. The gene calls are TRBV5-1 and TRBJ1-1; unclear D gene. The CDR3: CASSSRPKPGNTEAFF. The CDR3 bases are TGCGCCAGCAGCTCCCGTCCAAAACCGGGGAACACTGAAGCTTTCTTT.